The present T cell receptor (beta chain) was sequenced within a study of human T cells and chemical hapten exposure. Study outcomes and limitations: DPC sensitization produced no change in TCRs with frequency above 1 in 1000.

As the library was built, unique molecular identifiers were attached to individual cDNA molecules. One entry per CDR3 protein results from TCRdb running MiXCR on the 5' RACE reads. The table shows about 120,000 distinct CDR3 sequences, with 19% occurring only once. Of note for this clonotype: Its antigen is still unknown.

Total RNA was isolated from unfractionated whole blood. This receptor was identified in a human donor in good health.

The CDR3, as DNA: TGTGCCAGCAGCCCTCGATCTGCCCGCGAGCAGTACTTC. It codes for CASSPRSAREQYF. The V call is TRBV5-4, the J call TRBJ2-7; D unclear. The germline V gene encodes CDR1 SGHNT and CDR2 YYREEE (reference sequence). V shed 4 bases and J shed 6 bases, with 14 bases lying between them. The CDR3 is made up of 13 amino acids. The full variable domain, completed using reference TRBV5-4 and TRBJ2-7, is ETGVTQSPTHLIKTRGQQVTLRCSSQSGHNTVSWYQQALGQGPQFIFQYYREEENGRGNFPPRFSGLQFPNYSSELNVNALELDDSALYLCASSPRSAREQYFGPGTRLTVT.